A selection of T cell receptor beta chains follows, all from one sample in a study of blood T cell repertoires in COVID-19. Data came from immunoSEQ multiplex PCR; TCRdb stores just in-frame clones and leaves some out. The sample consists of around 140,000 clones, roughly 81% of them appearing once. The sample was PBMCs or T cells enriched from blood (not recorded which). These receptors were taken from a woman aged 45-65 years with acute COVID-19. Both conserved end residues are part of each CDR3. Each record gives: V gene, J gene, D gene, clone size, CDR3 DNA, CDR3 protein. A D gene is named only where the DNA matches it firmly. Part of the rows lack a size; the others show once, few, many or a class for expanded clones.

TRBV30,TRBJ1-2,TRBD1,-,TGTGCCTGGACCCGGGACAGGGTCGAAGGCTACACCTTC,CAWTRDRVEGYTF
TRBV3-1/TRBV3-2,TRBJ1-6,-,-,TGTGCCAGCAGCCAAGTGCCGCAGGTTAATTCACCCCTCCACTTT,CASSQVPQVNSPLHF
TRBV29-1,TRBJ2-2,TRBD2,-,TGCAGCGTTGAAGATCCCCTAGCGGGAGCGTCTAACACCGGGGAGCTGTTTTTT,CSVEDPLAGASNTGELFF
TRBV5-4,TRBJ1-1,TRBD1,-,TGTGCCAGCAGCAGGACAGGGGACACTGAAGCTTTCTTT,CASSRTGDTEAFF
TRBV2,TRBJ2-7,-,-,TGTGCCAGCAGCCGGGACTCATACGAGCGGGAGTACTTC,CASSRDSYEREYF
TRBV27,TRBJ2-7,-,-,TGTGCCAGCAGTACCCACAGTAGTCGTGGTGAGCAGTACTTC,CASSTHSSRGEQYF
TRBV18,TRBJ2-3,TRBD2,-,TGTGCCAGCTCACCACCGGGTGGGCTAGCGGGAGTTGATACGCAGTATTTT,CASSPPGGLAGVDTQYF
TRBV10-2,TRBJ2-7,TRBD1,once,TGCGCCAGCAGTGAGTTAGGGACAGGGCGCACCTACGAGCAGTACTTC,CASSELGTGRTYEQYF
TRBV6-2/TRBV6-3,TRBJ2-1,TRBD2,-,TGTGCCAGCAGTTTACTCCGGACTAGCGGATACAATGAGCAGTTCTTC,CASSLLRTSGYNEQFF
TRBV5-1,TRBJ1-2,TRBD1,-,TGCGCCAGCAGCTTGTCCGGCCCCCTCCGAGGGGGCCTAAATGGCTACACCTTC,CASSLSGPLRGGLNGYTF
TRBV6-5,TRBJ2-7,-,once,TGTGCCAGCAGTTCCTTAGAGAGGGTGGACTACGAGCAGTACTTC,CASSSLERVDYEQYF
TRBV6-5,TRBJ1-2,-,-,TGTGCCAGCAGTTTTCAGGACTACCAGTACGGCTACACCTTC,CASSFQDYQYGYTF
TRBV9,TRBJ2-5,-,-,TGTGCCAGCAGCGTGGAGGTCGGGGAGACCCAGTACTTC,CASSVEVGETQYF
TRBV24-1,TRBJ2-3,TRBD2,-,TGTGCCACCAGTGATAACGCGGGCACTAGCGGGAGGGCCACAGATACGCAGTATTTT,CATSDNAGTSGRATDTQYF
TRBV5-6,TRBJ2-1,-,-,TGTGCCAGCTCCACCCCGGGCAGGGACAATGAGCAGTTCTTC,CASSTPGRDNEQFF
TRBV28,TRBJ2-5,TRBD1,once,TGTGCCAGCAGTTTGACCCGGACAGGGGGCCGAGAGACCCAGTACTTC,CASSLTRTGGRETQYF
TRBV19,TRBJ2-1,-,-,TGTGCCAGTAGTGGACAGTACAATGAGCAGTTCTTC,CASSGQYNEQFF
TRBV11-3,TRBJ2-7,-,-,TGTGCCAGCAGCTTGGTACAGGCTTCCTACGAGCAGTACTTC,CASSLVQASYEQYF
TRBV5-4,TRBJ1-6,-,-,TGTGCCAGCAGCTTCAGAGGGTATAATTCACCCCTCCACTTT,CASSFRGYNSPLHF
TRBV10-2,TRBJ2-7,TRBD1,-,TGCGCCAGCAGCGTAGGACAGGGGGCGTACGAGCAGTACTTC,CASSVGQGAYEQYF
TRBV7-9,TRBJ2-5,TRBD2,few,TGTGCCAGCAGCTCACAACTAGCGGCCCATGGGACCCAGTACTTC,CASSSQLAAHGTQYF
TRBV7-9,TRBJ1-2,TRBD1,-,TGTGCCAGCAGCCCCAGGGGGCGCATTAGGGGCTACACCTTC,CASSPRGRIRGYTF
TRBV5-6,TRBJ2-1,-,few,TGTGCCAGCAGCTTGGTCGGGGATGAGCAGTTCTTC,CASSLVGDEQFF
TRBV27,TRBJ2-3,TRBD2,-,TGTGCCAGCAATGCAGCGGGAGCCAGAGATACGCAGTATTTT,CASNAAGARDTQYF
TRBV11-2,TRBJ2-5,TRBD2,-,TGTGCCAGCAGCTTCTCTTCCGGGAGCGGGGGGGAGACCCAGTACTTC,CASSFSSGSGGETQYF
TRBV6-5,TRBJ2-5,-,-,TGTGCCAGCAGTTCCCTCGGGACTGGGACCCAAGAGACCCAGTACTTC,CASSSLGTGTQETQYF
TRBV5-1,TRBJ1-1,TRBD1,few,TGCGCCAGCAGACCGGGGGGTGTCGACAGGGGGCCCCGAGAGACTGAAGCTTTCTTT,CASRPGGVDRGPRETEAFF
TRBV7-9,TRBJ2-3,TRBD2,-,TGTGCCAGCAGGCCGGGACTAGCGGGAGTAGATACGCAGTATTTT,CASRPGLAGVDTQYF
TRBV18,TRBJ2-5,TRBD2,-,TGTGCCAGCTCATCTTCCGGGACTAGGGGCCAAGAGACCCAGTACTTC,CASSSSGTRGQETQYF
TRBV7-2,TRBJ1-6,TRBD1,-,TGTGCCAGCAGCTTCGGGACAGGGGGCTATTCACCCCTCCACTTT,CASSFGTGGYSPLHF
TRBV7-3,TRBJ2-5,-,-,TGTGCCAGCAGCCGAGAGTACCAAGAGACCCAGTACTTC,CASSREYQETQYF
TRBV7-6,TRBJ2-7,TRBD2,many,TGTGCCAGCAGCTTAGGGGGAGGGATCTCCTACGAGCAGTACTTC,CASSLGGGISYEQYF
TRBV30,TRBJ2-3,-,-,TGTGCAAACGGCGGCGGGGTTAGCACAGATACGCAGTATTTT,CANGGGVSTDTQYF
TRBV2,TRBJ1-6,TRBD1,-,TGTGCCAGCAGGGGACAGGGTCGGAATTCACCCCTCCACTTT,CASRGQGRNSPLHF
TRBV5-1,TRBJ2-7,-,-,TGCGCCAGCAGCTTGGTTACAGGAGCCTACGAGCAGTACTTC,CASSLVTGAYEQYF
TRBV7-2,TRBJ2-7,-,-,TGTGCCAGCAGTCTCGTCGGACTGGCGGGTCACCCCGAGCAGTACTTC,CASSLVGLAGHPEQYF
TRBV11-2,TRBJ1-6,-,few,TGTGCCAGCAGCTCAGGGCCTAGCTCCTATAATTCACCCCTCCACTTT,CASSSGPSSYNSPLHF
TRBV4-1,TRBJ2-6,-,-,TGCGCCAGCAGCCAATCGACAGCCTCTGGGGCCAACGTCCTGACTTTC,CASSQSTASGANVLTF
TRBV11-3,TRBJ1-2,TRBD1,-,TGTGCCAGCAGCCCAGGGGGCCCCTATGGCTACACCTTC,CASSPGGPYGYTF
TRBV30,TRBJ2-7,-,-,TGTGCCTGGAGTTCTTCGTACGAGCAGTACTTC,CAWSSSYEQYF
TRBV4-1,TRBJ2-3,TRBD2,-,TGCGCCAGCAGCCAAGAAGCGGGAACGAGCACAGATACGCAGTATTTT,CASSQEAGTSTDTQYF
TRBV11-2,TRBJ1-3,-,-,TGTGCCAGCAGCTTAGCCACAGGGCTCTCTGGAAACACCATATATTTT,CASSLATGLSGNTIYF
TRBV29-1,TRBJ2-3,-,-,TGCAGCTCCGAGCTACTAAACACAGATACGCAGTATTTT,CSSELLNTDTQYF
TRBV27,TRBJ2-1,TRBD2,-,TGTGCCAGCAGTTACGGGGGACTAGCCAACAATGAGCAGTTCTTC,CASSYGGLANNEQFF
TRBV9,TRBJ1-6,TRBD1,-,TGTGCCAGCAGCGGAAGGGGGACAGGGGGCTGGGATTCACCCCTCCACTTT,CASSGRGTGGWDSPLHF
TRBV10-1,TRBJ2-1,TRBD1,-,TGCGCCAGCAGCTTAGGACAGGGGGCCTACAATGAGCAGTTCTTC,CASSLGQGAYNEQFF